The rows below give T cell receptor beta chains drawn from one sample of a study of identical twins. Via MiXCR, TCRdb re-called the 5' RACE reads, giving one row per CDR3 protein. Of 550,000 to 700,000 distinct CDR3 sequences listed, 9% to 10% are singletons. This same sample was also taken into another study, of yellow fever vaccine responses in identical twins.

Sequenced input: PBMCs. The receptor source for this set is a woman aged 18-29 years in good health. The CDR3 runs from the conserved cysteine through the conserved F or W. D genes are given only for firm matches. Some rows have no size entry. The others give once, few or many, or a class for an expanded clone.

clone_size | cdr3_length | j_call | d_call | v_call | cdr3_nt | cdr3_aa
. | 15 | TRBJ2-5 | TRBD2 | TRBV18 | TGTGCCAGCTCACGGACTAGCGGGAGAGGAGAGACCCAGTACTTC | CASSRTSGRGETQYF
few | 15 | TRBJ2-7 | TRBD2 | TRBV7-2 | TGTGCCAGCAGCTTGCCGGGACTAGACTCCTACGAGCAGTACTTC | CASSLPGLDSYEQYF
. | 15 | TRBJ1-5 | . | TRBV5-3 | TGTGCCAGAAGCTTGGTGCCGGGGCGGATTCAGCCCCAGCATTTT | CARSLVPGRIQPQHF
. | 16 | TRBJ2-2 | . | TRBV19 | TGTGCCAGTAGTATTCGGCAGACTCCAAACACCGGGGAGCTGTTTTTT | CASSIRQTPNTGELFF
few | 14 | TRBJ2-1 | . | TRBV9 | TGTGCCAGCAGCGTAGCAGCTTCCTACAATGAGCAGTTCTTC | CASSVAASYNEQFF
. | 14 | TRBJ2-7 | . | TRBV6-5 | TGTGCCAGCAGTTACAGGTTATCGTCTTACGAGCAGTACTTC | CASSYRLSSYEQYF
. | 14 | TRBJ2-5 | . | TRBV6-5 | TGTGCCAGCAGTTCCCGGGGGCCTGGGGAGACCCAGTACTTC | CASSSRGPGETQYF
. | 13 | TRBJ2-4 | TRBD1 | TRBV19 | TGTGCCAGTAGTATGGACAGGGGGAACATTCAGTACTTC | CASSMDRGNIQYF
few | 16 | TRBJ2-1 | . | TRBV3-1 | TGTGCCAGCAGCCAAGAGTGGCCATTTAACAGGACGGAGCAGTTCTTC | CASSQEWPFNRTEQFF
. | 14 | TRBJ2-7 | . | TRBV7-2 | TGTGCCAGCAGCCCGGTTTTCCCCCCTAGGGAGCAGTACTTC | CASSPVFPPREQYF
. | 15 | TRBJ2-1 | . | TRBV11-2 | TGTGCCAGCAGCCCCCTACGGGGCCCGTACAATGAGCAGTTCTTC | CASSPLRGPYNEQFF
few | 14 | TRBJ2-3 | . | TRBV7-9 | TGTGCCAGCAGCGACCGCGGAGGGGCGGATACGCAGTATTTT | CASSDRGGADTQYF
many | 16 | TRBJ2-7 | TRBD1 | TRBV28 | TGTGCCAGCAGTTGGTACCGGGACAGGAGCTCCTACGAGCAGTACTTC | CASSWYRDRSSYEQYF
few | 14 | TRBJ1-1 | TRBD1 | TRBV27 | TGTGCCAGCGGGACAGGGGCGTCGAACACTGAAGCTTTCTTT | CASGTGASNTEAFF
. | 16 | TRBJ1-1 | TRBD1 | TRBV6-5 | TGTGCCAGCAGCTCGGTACGGACAGGGGGGAACACTGAAGCTTTCTTT | CASSSVRTGGNTEAFF
. | 14 | TRBJ2-1 | . | TRBV5-1 | TGCGCCAGCAGCCCGGGAGACAGGATCAATGAGCAGTTCTTC | CASSPGDRINEQFF
. | 15 | TRBJ2-7 | . | TRBV3-1 | TGTGCCTGCCAACCAACCCCGGGTCTCGACTACGAGCAGTACTTC | CACQPTPGLDYEQYF
. | 18 | TRBJ2-3 | TRBD2 | TRBV18 | TGTGCCAGCTCGTCCCGTCCTTTCAGCGGGGAATACACAGATACGCAGTATTTT | CASSSRPFSGEYTDTQYF
many | 14 | TRBJ2-7 | . | TRBV5-1 | TGCGCCAGCAGCTTGACAGTAACATCCTACGAGCAGTACTTC | CASSLTVTSYEQYF
few | 13 | TRBJ2-3 | . | TRBV3-1 | TGTGCCAGCAGCCAAGAACGGGGACGGGGGCAGTATTTT | CASSQERGRGQYF
. | 15 | TRBJ2-2 | . | TRBV10-3 | TGTGCCATCAGACCCACAGGGACGAACACCGGGGAGCTGTTTTTT | CAIRPTGTNTGELFF
few | 14 | TRBJ1-2 | TRBD1 | TRBV5-5 | TGTGCCAGCAGCTTGGACAGGGGGATAGATGGCTACACCTTC | CASSLDRGIDGYTF
. | 15 | TRBJ2-3 | . | TRBV7-2 | TGTGCCAGCAGCCTTATTACGGGATTCCCAGATACGCAGTATTTT | CASSLITGFPDTQYF
few | 14 | TRBJ2-1 | . | TRBV28 | TGTGCCAGCAGTTTGTGGAGCTCCTACAATGAGCAGTTCTTC | CASSLWSSYNEQFF
few | 15 | TRBJ2-5 | . | TRBV20-1 | TGCAGTGCAAACGAAGTGAGGGGACAACAAGAGACCCAGTACTTC | CSANEVRGQQETQYF
. | 15 | TRBJ2-1 | TRBD2 | TRBV4-3 | TGCGCCAGCAGTCTCAAGCGGGATGGCCCCCCCGAGCAGTTCTTC | CASSLKRDGPPEQFF
many | 17 | TRBJ2-7 | . | TRBV20-1 | TGCAGTGCTAGGGACTACGAAGCGCCGGGTCCTTTTCATGAGCAGTACTTC | CSARDYEAPGPFHEQYF
. | 16 | TRBJ2-7 | TRBD1 | TRBV4-2 | TGTGCCAGCAGCCATGACAGGGGGCAAAGCTCCTACGAGCAGTACTTC | CASSHDRGQSSYEQYF
many | 14 | TRBJ2-1 | TRBD2 | TRBV27 | TGTGCCAGCAGTTTTAAAGCGGGAGGCTATGAGCAGTTCTTC | CASSFKAGGYEQFF
few | 12 | TRBJ2-7 | . | TRBV2 | TGTGCCACCTCGGGACTGAACTACGAGCAGTACTTC | CATSGLNYEQYF
many | 15 | TRBJ1-2 | TRBD1 | TRBV7-9 | TGTGCCAGCAGCTTAGGGGACAGGGAGTTTGATGGCTACACCTTC | CASSLGDREFDGYTF
. | 15 | TRBJ2-1 | . | TRBV20-1 | TGCAGTGCTAGGGCCACGGGGACGGCTTACAATGAGCAGTTCTTC | CSARATGTAYNEQFF
. | 14 | TRBJ2-7 | TRBD1 | TRBV18 | TGTGCCAGCTCATCCGAGGGGGCCTCCTACGAGCAGTACTTC | CASSSEGASYEQYF
. | 17 | TRBJ2-1 | TRBD2 | TRBV4-2 | TGTGCCAGCAGCCAAGTTCGCGGACTAGCGGGGAACAATGAGCAGTTCTTC | CASSQVRGLAGNNEQFF
many | 15 | TRBJ2-7 | TRBD1 | TRBV28 | TGTGCCAGCAGTGTACCGGGACAGGGCTTGTACGAGCAGTACTTC | CASSVPGQGLYEQYF
few | 15 | TRBJ1-6 | TRBD1 | TRBV20-1 | TGCAGTGCCACGACCGGGACAGGCCTTAATTCACCCCTCCACTTT | CSATTGTGLNSPLHF
few | 14 | TRBJ1-1 | . | TRBV6-1 | TGTGCCAGCAGTCGAAGTAGGGGGAACACTGAAGCTTTCTTT | CASSRSRGNTEAFF
. | 15 | TRBJ1-4 | . | TRBV12-3/TRBV12-4 | TGTGCCAGCAGTTCCGGGGGTTCAACTAATGAAAAACTGTTTTTT | CASSSGGSTNEKLFF
many | 14 | TRBJ1-1 | TRBD1 | TRBV6-4 | TGTGCCAGCAGCGTAAGACAGGGTGACACTGAAGCTTTCTTT | CASSVRQGDTEAFF
. | 15 | TRBJ2-5 | . | TRBV7-2 | TGTGCCAGCAGCCCTCGTTTTGGGACGCAAGAGACCCAGTACTTC | CASSPRFGTQETQYF
few | 15 | TRBJ2-3 | TRBD2 | TRBV7-2 | TGTGCCAGCAGCTTTAGCGGGGCCGGGTCGGATACGCAGTATTTT | CASSFSGAGSDTQYF
many | 16 | TRBJ2-5 | TRBD2 | TRBV12-3/TRBV12-4 | TGTGCCAGCAGAACACAACCTAGCGGGGGGGCGGAGACCCAGTACTTC | CASRTQPSGGAETQYF
many | 12 | TRBJ2-1 | . | TRBV3-1 | TGTGCCAGCAGCCAAACATCCGTTGAGCAGTTCTTC | CASSQTSVEQFF
. | 18 | TRBJ2-2 | TRBD2 | TRBV20-1 | TGCTGTGCTAGTCCGCGGGCGGGACTAGCGGTGAACACCGGGGAGCTGTTTTTT | CCASPRAGLAVNTGELFF
. | 15 | TRBJ2-5 | . | TRBV6-5 | TGTGCCAGCAGTTACTCGATCAGTAGACAAGAGACCCAGTACTTC | CASSYSISRQETQYF
many | 13 | TRBJ2-1 | . | TRBV29-1 | TGCAGCGTTGAAGAGGGACTCGAGGATGAGCAGTTCTTC | CSVEEGLEDEQFF
. | 15 | TRBJ2-1 | TRBD2 | TRBV7-2 | TGTGCCAGCAGCCTTAGCGGGGGGGCCGTTCGTGAGCAGTTCTTC | CASSLSGGAVREQFF
few | 14 | TRBJ2-2 | . | TRBV12-3/TRBV12-4 | TGTGCCAGCAGCCTAAAACCGAACACCGGGGAGCTGTTTTTT | CASSLKPNTGELFF
many | 14 | TRBJ2-7 | TRBD2 | TRBV7-2 | TGTGCCAGCAGCTTAGGACTAGCGGACTACGAGCAGTACTTC | CASSLGLADYEQYF
many | 12 | TRBJ2-1 | TRBD1 | TRBV12-3/TRBV12-4 | TGTGCCAGCAGCAGGACAGGGAATGAGCAGTTCTTC | CASSRTGNEQFF
many | 15 | TRBJ2-7 | . | TRBV12-3/TRBV12-4 | TGTGCCAGCAGTTTAGAGAAAAGGAGCTCCTACGAGCAGTACTTC | CASSLEKRSSYEQYF
few | 16 | TRBJ2-3 | TRBD1 | TRBV5-1 | TGCGCCAGCAGCTTATCGGGACAGGGGAAAGTGGATACGCAGTATTTT | CASSLSGQGKVDTQYF
. | 15 | TRBJ2-1 | TRBD2 | TRBV6-4 | TGTGCCAGCAGGAAGAGCGGGGGGGAATACAATGAGCAGTTCTTC | CASRKSGGEYNEQFF
many | 14 | TRBJ2-7 | TRBD2 | TRBV5-1 | TGCGCCAGCAGCTCTACGGGAGGGGCCTACGAGCAGTACTTC | CASSSTGGAYEQYF
few | 18 | TRBJ2-3 | . | TRBV28 | TGTGCCAGCAGCCCAACCTCCGCACGGACCGGAGGGGCAGATACGCAGTATTTT | CASSPTSARTGGADTQYF
few | 13 | TRBJ1-2 | . | TRBV5-4 | TGTGCCACTGAACTGGGTTCGGGAGTTGGCTACACCTTC | CATELGSGVGYTF
few | 16 | TRBJ2-1 | . | TRBV4-3 | TGCGCCAGCAGCCAAGAACCGCTCGCAGGTTACAATGAGCAGTTCTTC | CASSQEPLAGYNEQFF
many | 15 | TRBJ2-3 | TRBD1 | TRBV12-3/TRBV12-4 | TGTGCCAGCAGCCGCGACAGGGGGCGAACAGATACGCAGTATTTT | CASSRDRGRTDTQYF